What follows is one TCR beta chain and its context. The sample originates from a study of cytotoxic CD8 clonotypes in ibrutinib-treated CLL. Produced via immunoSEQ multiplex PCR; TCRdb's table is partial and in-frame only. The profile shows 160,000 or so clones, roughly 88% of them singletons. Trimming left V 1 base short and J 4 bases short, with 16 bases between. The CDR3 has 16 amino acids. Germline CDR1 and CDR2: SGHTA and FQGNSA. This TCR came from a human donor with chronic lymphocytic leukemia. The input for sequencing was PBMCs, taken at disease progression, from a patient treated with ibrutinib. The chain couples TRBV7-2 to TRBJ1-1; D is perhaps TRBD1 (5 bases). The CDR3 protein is CASSLGWQGGRTEAFF. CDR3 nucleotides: TGTGCCAGCAGCTTAGGGTGGCAGGGTGGTCGCACTGAAGCTTTCTTT. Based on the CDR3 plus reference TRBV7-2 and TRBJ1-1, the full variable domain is GAGVSQSPSNKVTEKGKDVELRCDPISGHTALYWYRQSLGQGLEFLIYFQGNSAPDKSGLPSDRFSAERTGGSVSTLTIQRTQQEDSAVYLCASSLGWQGGRTEAFFGQGTRLTVV.